Reported below is one T cell receptor beta chain. In the original analysis: Amplification from reference gene primers served as the basis for estimated nucleated cell counts. The protocol was immunoSEQ multiplex PCR, while the TCRdb copy is restricted to in-frame clones and leaves out a portion. Clone size and the V and J calls come from that table; the DNA yielded D and trimming. Among about 340,000 clones, roughly 90% were seen once, and the ten largest hold about 7%. The CDR3 spans 15 residues. V shed 7 bases and J shed 2 bases, with 18 bases lying between them. CDR1 is SNHLY and CDR2 is FYNNEI in the germline V gene. This specimen comes from a study of blood T cell repertoires in COVID-19. Study-level information: The United States, Italy and Spain supplied acute and convalescent COVID-19 samples. PBMCs, B-cell-depleted T cells, or T cells provided the cDNA or gDNA that made up the material.

Seattle's cohort entered during active infection and was followed longitudinally. The V and J genes are TRBV2 and TRBJ2-7; D unresolved. The sequence derives from a woman in her fifties or sixties with COVID-19, enrolled during active disease. The sample was peripheral blood. The CDR3 DNA reads as TGTGCCAGCAATAGTGGTGGAGTTGCTGCCTACGAGCAGTACTTC. Translated, it gives CASNSGGVAAYEQYF. Looking up the rest from reference TRBV2 and TRBJ2-7 gives the full variable domain: EPEVTQTPSHQVTQMGQEVILRCVPISNHLYFYWYRQILGQKVEFLVSFYNNEISEKSEIFDDQFSVERPDGSNFTLKIRSTKLEDSAMYFCASNSGGVAAYEQYFGPGTRLTVT.